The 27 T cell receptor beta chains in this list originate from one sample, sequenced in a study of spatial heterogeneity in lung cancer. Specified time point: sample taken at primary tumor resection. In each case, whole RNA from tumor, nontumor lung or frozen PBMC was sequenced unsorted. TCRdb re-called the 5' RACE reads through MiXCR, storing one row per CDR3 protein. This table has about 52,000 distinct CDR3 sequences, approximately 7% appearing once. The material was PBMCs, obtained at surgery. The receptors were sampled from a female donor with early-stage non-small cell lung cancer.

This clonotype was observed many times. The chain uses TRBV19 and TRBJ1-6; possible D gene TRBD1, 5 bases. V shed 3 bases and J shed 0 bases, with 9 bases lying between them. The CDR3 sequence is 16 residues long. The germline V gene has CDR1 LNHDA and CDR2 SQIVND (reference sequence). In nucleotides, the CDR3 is TGTGCCAGTAGTATCCACAGGAGCTCCTATAATTCACCCCTCCACTTT. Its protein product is CASSIHRSSYNSPLHF.

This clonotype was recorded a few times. The CDR3 DNA follows: TGTGCCAGTAGTTTACAACAGGGCGCGCAGTATTTT. Translation gives CASSLQQGAQYF. The chain employs TRBV19 and TRBJ2-3, with D maybe TRBD1 (6 bases). Trimming stripped 5 bases from V and 10 bases from J, with 13 bases between. The germline CDR1 and CDR2 sequences are LNHDA and SQIVND (reference sequence). The CDR3 consists of 12 residues.

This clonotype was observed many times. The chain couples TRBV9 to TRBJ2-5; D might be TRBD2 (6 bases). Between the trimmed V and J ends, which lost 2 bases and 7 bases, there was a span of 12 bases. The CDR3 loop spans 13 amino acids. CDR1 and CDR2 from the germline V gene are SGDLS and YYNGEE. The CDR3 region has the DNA TGTGCCAGCAGCGTGGTTCCGGGGGTGACCCAGTACTTC. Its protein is CASSVVPGVTQYF. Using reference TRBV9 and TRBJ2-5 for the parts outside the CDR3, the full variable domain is DSGVTQTPKHLITATGQRVTLRCSPRSGDLSVYWYQQSLDQGLQFLIQYYNGEERAKGNILERFSAQQFPDLHSELNLSSLELGDSALYFCASSVVPGVTQYFGPGTRLLVL.

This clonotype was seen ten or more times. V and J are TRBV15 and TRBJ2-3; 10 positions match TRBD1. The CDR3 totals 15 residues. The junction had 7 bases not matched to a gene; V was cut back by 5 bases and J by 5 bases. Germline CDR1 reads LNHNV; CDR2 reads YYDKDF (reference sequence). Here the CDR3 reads CATSRQGAQGDTQYF. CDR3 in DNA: TGTGCCACCAGCCGACAGGGGGCGCAAGGAGATACGCAGTATTTT. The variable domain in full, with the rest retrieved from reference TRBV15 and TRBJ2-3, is DAMVIQNPRYQVTQFGKPVTLSCSQTLNHNVMYWYQQKSSQAPKLLFHYYDKDFNNEADTPDNFQSRRPNTSFCFLDIRSPGLGDTAMYLCATSRQGAQGDTQYFGPGTRLTVL.

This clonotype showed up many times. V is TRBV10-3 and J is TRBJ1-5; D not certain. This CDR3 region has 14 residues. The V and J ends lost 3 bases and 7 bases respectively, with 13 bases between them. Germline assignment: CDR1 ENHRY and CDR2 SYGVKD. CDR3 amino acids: CAISEGQVGQPQHF. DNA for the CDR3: TGTGCCATCAGTGAAGGTCAGGTTGGACAGCCCCAGCATTTT.

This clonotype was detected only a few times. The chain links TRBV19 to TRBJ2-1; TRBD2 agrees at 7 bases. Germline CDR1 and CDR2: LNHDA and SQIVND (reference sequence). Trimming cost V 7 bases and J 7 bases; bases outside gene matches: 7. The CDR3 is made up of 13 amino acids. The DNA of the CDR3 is TGTGCCAGTATGGGAGGGTATTGGAATGAGCAGTTCTTC. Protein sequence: CASMGGYWNEQFF.

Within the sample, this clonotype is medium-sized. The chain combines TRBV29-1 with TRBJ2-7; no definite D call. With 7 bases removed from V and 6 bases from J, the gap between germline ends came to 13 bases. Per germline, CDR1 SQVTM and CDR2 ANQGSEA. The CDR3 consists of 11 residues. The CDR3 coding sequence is TGCAGCGCCCACGGCGGCAGCGAGCAGTACTTC. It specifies CSAHGGSEQYF.

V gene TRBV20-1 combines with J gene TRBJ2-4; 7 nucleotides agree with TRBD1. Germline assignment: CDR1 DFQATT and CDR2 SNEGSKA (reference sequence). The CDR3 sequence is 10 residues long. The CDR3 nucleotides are TGCAGCGCGAAGGGGGCCATTCAGTACTTC. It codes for CSAKGAIQYF.

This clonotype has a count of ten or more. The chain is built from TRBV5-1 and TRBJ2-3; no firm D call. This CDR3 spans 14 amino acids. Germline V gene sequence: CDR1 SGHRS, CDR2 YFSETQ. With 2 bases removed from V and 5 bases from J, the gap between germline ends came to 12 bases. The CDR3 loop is CASSLVASGDTQYF. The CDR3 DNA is TGCGCCAGCAGCTTAGTCGCGTCTGGAGATACGCAGTATTTT.

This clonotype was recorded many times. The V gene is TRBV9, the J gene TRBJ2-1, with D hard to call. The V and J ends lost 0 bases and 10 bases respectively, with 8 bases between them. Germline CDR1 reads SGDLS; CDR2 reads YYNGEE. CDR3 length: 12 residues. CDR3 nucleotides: TGTGCCAGCAGCGTAGCTCGTAGCGAGCAGTTCTTC. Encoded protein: CASSVARSEQFF.

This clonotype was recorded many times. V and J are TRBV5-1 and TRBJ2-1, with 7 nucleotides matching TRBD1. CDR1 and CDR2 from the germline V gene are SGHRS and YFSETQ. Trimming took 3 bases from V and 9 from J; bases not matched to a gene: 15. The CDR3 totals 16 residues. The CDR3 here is CASSSVPNRGGIEQFF. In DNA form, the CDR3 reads TGCGCCAGCAGCTCGGTACCCAACAGGGGTGGTATTGAGCAGTTCTTC. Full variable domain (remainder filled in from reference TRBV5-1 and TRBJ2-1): KAGVTQTPRYLIKTRGQQVTLSCSPISGHRSVSWYQQTPGQGLQFLFEYFSETQRNKGNFPGRFSGRQFSNSRSEMNVSTLELGDSALYLCASSSVPNRGGIEQFFGPGTRLTVL.

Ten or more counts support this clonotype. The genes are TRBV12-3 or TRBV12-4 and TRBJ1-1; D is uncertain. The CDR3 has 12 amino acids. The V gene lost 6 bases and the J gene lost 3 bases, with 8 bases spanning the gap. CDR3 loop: CASRKRYTEAFF. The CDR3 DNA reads TGTGCCAGCAGGAAGAGATACACTGAAGCTTTCTTT.

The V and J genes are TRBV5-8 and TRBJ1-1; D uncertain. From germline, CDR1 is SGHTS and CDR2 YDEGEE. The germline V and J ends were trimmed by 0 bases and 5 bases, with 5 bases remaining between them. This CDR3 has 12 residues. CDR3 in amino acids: CASSLAYTEAFF. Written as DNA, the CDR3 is TGTGCCAGCAGCTTGGCCTATACTGAAGCTTTCTTT. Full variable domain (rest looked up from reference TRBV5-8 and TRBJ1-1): EAGVTQSPTHLIKTRGQQATLRCSPISGHTSVYWYQQALGLGLQFLLWYDEGEERNRGNFPPRFSGRQFPNYSSELNVNALELEDSALYLCASSLAYTEAFFGQGTRLTVV.

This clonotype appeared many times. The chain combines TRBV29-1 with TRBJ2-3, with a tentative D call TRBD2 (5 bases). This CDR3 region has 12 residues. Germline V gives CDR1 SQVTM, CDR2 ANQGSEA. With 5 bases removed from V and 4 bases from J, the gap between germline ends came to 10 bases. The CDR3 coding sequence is TGCAGCGTTAAAGGGAGCGCAGATACGCAGTATTTT. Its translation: CSVKGSADTQYF.

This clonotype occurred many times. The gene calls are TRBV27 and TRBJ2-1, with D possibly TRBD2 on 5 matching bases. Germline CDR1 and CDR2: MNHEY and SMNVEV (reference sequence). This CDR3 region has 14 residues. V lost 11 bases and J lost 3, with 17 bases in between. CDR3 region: CASAKIAFYNEQFF. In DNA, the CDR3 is TGTGCCTCAGCTAAGATAGCGTTCTACAATGAGCAGTTCTTC.

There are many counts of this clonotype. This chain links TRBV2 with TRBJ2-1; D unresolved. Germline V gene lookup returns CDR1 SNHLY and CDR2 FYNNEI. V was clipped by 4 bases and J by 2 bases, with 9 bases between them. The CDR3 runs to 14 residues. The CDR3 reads CASSAEYPYNEQFF. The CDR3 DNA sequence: TGTGCCAGCAGTGCGGAGTATCCCTACAATGAGCAGTTCTTC. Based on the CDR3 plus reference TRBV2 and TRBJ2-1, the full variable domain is EPEVTQTPSHQVTQMGQEVILRCVPISNHLYFYWYRQILGQKVEFLVSFYNNEISEKSEIFDDQFSVERPDGSNFTLKIRSTKLEDSAMYFCASSAEYPYNEQFFGPGTRLTVL.

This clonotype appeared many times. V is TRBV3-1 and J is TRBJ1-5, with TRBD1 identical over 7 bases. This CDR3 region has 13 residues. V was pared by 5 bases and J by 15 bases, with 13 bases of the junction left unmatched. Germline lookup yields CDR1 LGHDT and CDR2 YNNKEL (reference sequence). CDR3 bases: TGTGCCAGCAGCAGAGTGGAAGGGGGCAAAAGGCATTTT. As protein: CASSRVEGGKRHF. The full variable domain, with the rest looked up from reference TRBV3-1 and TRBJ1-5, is DTAVSQTPKYLVTQMGNDKSIKCEQNLGHDTMYWYKQDSKKFLKIMFSYNNKELIINETVPNRFSPKSPDKAHLNLHINSLELGDSAVYFCASSRVEGGKRHFGDGTRLSIL.

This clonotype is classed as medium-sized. CDR3: CASSGGTRLDTQYF. Here the CDR3 DNA reads TGTGCCAGCAGCGGCGGGACTAGATTAGATACGCAGTATTTT. The rearrangement joins TRBV7-6 to TRBJ2-3, with 8 bases matching TRBD2. V was clipped by 5 bases and J by 5 bases; unmatched bases: 6. The CDR3 runs 14 residues. Germline V gene sequence: CDR1 SGHVS, CDR2 FNYEAQ. Complete variable domain (other parts from reference TRBV7-6 and TRBJ2-3): GAGVSQSPRYKVTKRGQDVALRCDPISGHVSLYWYRQALGQGPEFLTYFNYEAQQDKSGLPNDRFSAERPEGSISTLTIQRTEQRDSAMYRCASSGGTRLDTQYFGPGTRLTVL.

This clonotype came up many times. The CDR3 bases are TGTGCCAGCAGCTTGATTCTAGCGGGGGAACTTTCCAAGACCCAGTACTTC. Protein: CASSLILAGELSKTQYF. The chain carries TRBV5-6 and TRBJ2-5, with 10 bases that match TRBD2. Trimming removed 1 base from V and 6 bases from J; junction bases left unmatched: 12. CDR3 length: 17 residues. CDR1 and CDR2 from the germline V gene are SGHDT and YYEEEE.

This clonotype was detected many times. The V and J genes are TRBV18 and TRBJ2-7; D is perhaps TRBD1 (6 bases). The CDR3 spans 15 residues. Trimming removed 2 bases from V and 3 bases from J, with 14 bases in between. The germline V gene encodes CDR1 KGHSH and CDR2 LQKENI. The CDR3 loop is CASSPGRGGIYEQYF. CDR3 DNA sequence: TGTGCCAGCTCACCAGGAAGAGGGGGAATCTACGAGCAGTACTTC. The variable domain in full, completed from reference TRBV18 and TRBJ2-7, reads NAGVMQNPRHLVRRRGQEARLRCSPMKGHSHVYWYRQLPEEGLKFMVYLQKENIIDESGMPKERFSAEFPKEGPSILRIQQVVRGDSAAYFCASSPGRGGIYEQYFGPGTRLTVT.

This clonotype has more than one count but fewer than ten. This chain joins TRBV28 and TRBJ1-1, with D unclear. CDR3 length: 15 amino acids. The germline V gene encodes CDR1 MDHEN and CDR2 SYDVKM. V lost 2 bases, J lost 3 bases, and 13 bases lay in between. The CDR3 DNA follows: TGTGCCAGCAGTTTAAACAGCCGGGGTGACACTGAAGCTTTCTTT. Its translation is CASSLNSRGDTEAFF.

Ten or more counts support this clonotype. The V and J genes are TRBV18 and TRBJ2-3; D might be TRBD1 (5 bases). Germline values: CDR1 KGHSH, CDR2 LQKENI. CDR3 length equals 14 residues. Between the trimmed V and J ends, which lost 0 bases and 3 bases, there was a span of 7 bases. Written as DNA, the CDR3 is TGTGCCAGCTCACCACCGACAGCGACAGATACGCAGTATTTT. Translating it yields CASSPPTATDTQYF.

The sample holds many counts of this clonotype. The CDR3 sequence is CATSRDRGQNEQYF. Here the CDR3 DNA reads TGTGCCACCAGCAGAGACAGGGGGCAAAACGAGCAGTACTTC. V and J are TRBV15 and TRBJ2-7, with 8 bases aligning to TRBD1. V shed 0 bases and J 5 bases; nucleotides not matched to a gene: 3. From germline, CDR1 is LNHNV and CDR2 YYDKDF (reference sequence). CDR3 length: 14 amino acids.

The CDR3 coding sequence is TGTGCCAGCAGCCAAGGTCCAGGGAACGTCTACGAGCAGTACTTC. This codes for CASSQGPGNVYEQYF. The chain couples TRBV14 to TRBJ2-7; a weak D match, TRBD1 (5 bases). Looked up from germline, CDR1 is SGHDN and CDR2 is FVKESK. CDR3 size: 15 residues. V dropped 1 base and J dropped 3 bases, with 13 bases sitting between them.

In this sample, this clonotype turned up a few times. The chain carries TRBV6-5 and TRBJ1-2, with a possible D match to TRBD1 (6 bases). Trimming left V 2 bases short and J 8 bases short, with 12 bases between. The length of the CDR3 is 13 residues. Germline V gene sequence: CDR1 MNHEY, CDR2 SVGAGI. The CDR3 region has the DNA TGTGCCAGCAGTTACAACACAGGGTTAGGCTACACCTTC. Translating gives CASSYNTGLGYTF.

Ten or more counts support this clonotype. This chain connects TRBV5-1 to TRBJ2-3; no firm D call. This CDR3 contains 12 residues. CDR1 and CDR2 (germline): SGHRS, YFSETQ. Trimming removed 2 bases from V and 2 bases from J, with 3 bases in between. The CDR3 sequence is CASSFNTDTQYF. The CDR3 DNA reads TGCGCCAGCAGCTTCAACACAGATACGCAGTATTTT.

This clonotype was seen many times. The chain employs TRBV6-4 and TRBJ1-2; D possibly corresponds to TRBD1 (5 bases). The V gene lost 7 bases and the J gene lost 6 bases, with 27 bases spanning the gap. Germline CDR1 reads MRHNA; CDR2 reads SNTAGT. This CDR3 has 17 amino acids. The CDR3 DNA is TGTGCCAGCACGAGGGGAAGGAAGGACTTGCAACGGCATGGCTACACCTTC. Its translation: CASTRGRKDLQRHGYTF.